This TCR beta chain was sequenced in a study of T cell clusters in autoimmune cytopenias (dated by TCRdb to between 2017 and 2020). For the study in its entirety: A median TRB sequencing depth of roughly 47,000 reads per sample was reached, and a median of 2,350 distinct TRB clonotypes per sample was obtained. TRB and IGH repertoires from peripheral blood were sequenced in autoimmune cytopenia patients at active disease and during treatment follow-up, with healthy, CLL and autoimmune hepatitis controls included alongside. The study aimed to test whether autoimmune cytopenia patients carry a disease-specific immune repertoire signature usable as a blood-based biomarker.

Frequency alone marks this clonotype as medium-sized (0.01 to 0.1%); no count is stored. The antigen it binds to is not known. Study-wide findings and limitations: The TRB repertoire shifts, including less even repertoires in secondary cytopenia and CLL, mostly reflected lymphoma bias and not autoimmunity. GLIPH suggested that primary autoimmune cytopenia patients lacked physiological T cell clusters: 45 to 60 clusters were exclusive to healthy donors versus around 18 exclusive to patients. The T cell clusters were defined in silico only, and their functional role remained to be validated experimentally. The cluster-lack signature was not seen for secondary cytopenia versus CLL, apparently masked by the dominant lymphoma-associated repertoire. Healthy donors had almost three times as many exclusive TRB clusters as active autoimmune hepatitis patients, a finding consistent with an autoimmunity-wide signature.

To amplify TRB rearrangements, a touch-down multiplex PCR protocol was run with the TRB-A and TRB-B primer pools combined in a single tube. Illumina adapters and sample indices were added to the amplicons through two consecutive PCR reactions performed with Phusion HS II polymerase. Amplicons were gel-purified with the NucleoSpin Gel and PCR Clean-up kit, then quantified by Qubit and quality-checked on an Agilent 2100 Bioanalyzer. Sequencing of the libraries was done on an Illumina MiSeq with 600-cycle, single-indexed, paired-end runs. In the original analysis: TRB reads were aligned and assembled with MiXCR version 2.1.12 using the default MiXCR reference library. Each unique CDR3 nucleotide sequence defined a clone, and only productive sequences with at least two reads were analysed. Repertoire diversity was assessed with alpha-parameterized diversity profiles (alpha 0 to 5), including the Shannon (alpha 1) and Simpson (alpha 2) indices, which were computed with an R script. Combinatorial TRB VJ usage was calculated with the tcR package and was compared between cohorts by principal component analysis performed with ade4. GLIPH clustering of TCRbeta CDR3s was carried out on cohort pairs matched by age and read depth, and cluster frequencies were compared by Wilcoxon test. Based on TCRdb reprocessing of the reads, there is one entry per CDR3 protein sequence, and DNA is missing. TCRdb's processing, not the study's, gives the V and J calls here. This sample's table contains 2,800 or so distinct CDR3 sequences. Of the sample, approximately 10% is held by the ten largest clones.

Per sample, 250 ng of peripheral blood genomic DNA, 30,000 to 40,000 genome equivalents, was used for TRB amplification. Sequencing was carried out using peripheral blood. The sequence was collected from a human donor with an autoimmune cytopenia or autoimmune hepatitis (not recorded which).

The CDR3 is CASIIAPGVSSGNTIYF. The chain is encoded by TRBV6-1 joined to TRBJ1-3; the TRBD1 assignment by TCRdb is unverifiable without DNA. The CDR3 covers 17 residues, taking in both the cysteine and the phenylalanine. There is no recorded DNA. CDR1 and CDR2 were assigned from the germline V gene as MNHNS and SASEGT.